The subject of this entry is one T cell receptor (beta chain). Its antigen target is currently unknown. Nothing much larger sits one base from this clone, and base qualities are not available. Its CDR3 holds 14 amino acids, cysteine through phenylalanine. The entry retains the CDR3 DNA only, 42 bases that are in frame from base 1. Deletion took 7 bases off V and 0 bases off J, with a span of 10 bases between the germline ends. CDR1 and CDR2, per the germline V gene, are MDHEN and SYDVKM. The receptor library was made with the immunoSEQ multiplex PCR assay. TCRdb took this table from immuneACCESS and kept in-frame rearrangements with V and J called. Such tables lack part of the clones; where checked against another copy, unresolved V genes explain under half of the gap, and the rest is unexplained. The sample table shows about 17,000 clones, and 85% are seen once. In total, the top ten clones hold 7.5% to 10% of the sample.

The sample is drawn from a study of T cell changes during pregnancy in multiple sclerosis (dated 2019 in TCRdb). Describing the broader study: The study looked at changes in the T cell repertoire across pregnancy in women with multiple sclerosis.

The material was CD8+ T cells from peripheral blood mononuclear cells, obtained after pregnancy. The sequence was collected from a female donor with multiple sclerosis, enrolled in a pregnancy study. The sequence links TRBV28 to TRBJ1-3; no D gene call is confident. This receptor carries the CDR3 CASTLLSSGNTIYF. At the DNA level, the sequence is TGTGCCAGCACCCTTCTAAGCTCTGGAAACACCATATATTTT.